This T cell receptor beta chain was found in a study of T-cell memory formation after mild COVID-19. Study at large: For the most part, TCR clusters were specific to one donor.

Study observations and caveats: Day 15 to 85 contractors were CD4/CD8 balanced; later expanders leaned CD4+.

A note on this clonotype: Its antigen is unidentified.

Libraries for TCRalpha and TCRbeta carried sample barcodes and unique molecular identifiers via 5'RACE. TCRdb analysed the 5' RACE reads with MiXCR anew, one entry per CDR3 protein. The data show approximately 50,000 distinct CDR3 sequences, around 10% seen once. V was trimmed by 4 bases and J by 1 base, leaving 7 bases between them. CDR3 size: 14 residues. Germline CDR1 and CDR2: MNHNY and SVGAGI (reference sequence). The sequenced sample was PBMCs or a T cell subset sorted from them (not recorded which). V is TRBV6-6 and J is TRBJ2-2; D might be TRBD1 (5 bases). This clonotype was obtained from a man aged 18 to 30 who had mild COVID-19 (a few samples of this study predate the infection). Cell type and time point are not known. The CDR3 sequence: CASSFGQNTGELFF. CDR3 in DNA: TGTGCCAGCAGTTTCGGACAGAACACCGGGGAGCTGTTTTTT.